A selection of T cell receptor beta chains follows, all from one sample in a study of shared clonotypes between healthy human individuals. Libraries were prepared by immunoSEQ multiplex PCR; TCRdb keeps only in-frame clonotypes and omits some of them. The table shows about 2.4 million clones, with 93% occurring only once. What was sequenced was naive CD4+ T cells from PBMCs. The receptors originated from a man younger than 35 in good health. Some clones in this sample may be carry-over from other donors' samples. Both conserved end residues are part of each CDR3. Each record gives: CDR3 length, J gene, clone size, D gene, V gene, CDR3 DNA, CDR3 protein. D genes are given only for firm matches. The size field is filled for only some rows; it gives once, few, many or a size class.

15,TRBJ2-1,-,TRBD2,TRBV19,TGTGCCAGTAGTATAGTTCTAGCGGGAGGGGATGAGCAGTTCTTC,CASSIVLAGGDEQFF
14,TRBJ2-5,-,-,TRBV5-1,TGCGCCAGCAGCTTGAGTTCGGTGGGGGAGACCCAGTACTTC,CASSLSSVGETQYF
11,TRBJ2-7,-,-,TRBV30,TGTGCCTGGAGTGGAGGTGGCGAGCAGTACTTC,CAWSGGGEQYF
15,TRBJ2-7,-,TRBD2,TRBV6-1,TGTGCCAGCAGTTTAACCGGGACTAGTAGTTACGAGCAGTACTTC,CASSLTGTSSYEQYF
16,TRBJ2-1,-,TRBD2,TRBV25-1,TGTGCCAGCAGTGGTATAGCGGGATTCAGGCCCAATGAGCAGTTCTTC,CASSGIAGFRPNEQFF
14,TRBJ2-2,-,-,TRBV6-4,TGTGCCAGCACCAGAAGGCAGGGGCAAGGGGAGCTGTTTTTT,CASTRRQGQGELFF
15,TRBJ1-3,-,-,TRBV28,TGTGCCAGCAGTTTATTCTCAGGGACTGGAAACACCATATATTTT,CASSLFSGTGNTIYF
15,TRBJ2-5,-,-,TRBV29-1,TGCAGCGCAGATGCGGACTCGACGGGTCAAGAGACCCAGTACTTC,CSADADSTGQETQYF
16,TRBJ2-1,-,TRBD1,TRBV5-5,TGTGCCAGCAGCCAAGCCCCGGGACAGGGGTACAATGAGCAGTTCTTC,CASSQAPGQGYNEQFF
14,TRBJ1-1,-,TRBD1,TRBV10-1,TGCGCCAGCAGCCGGACAGGAATGAACACTGAAGCTTTCTTT,CASSRTGMNTEAFF
12,TRBJ1-2,-,TRBD1,TRBV6-6,TGTGCCAGCAGTCGACAGGGACATGGCTACACCTTC,CASSRQGHGYTF
16,TRBJ1-5,-,-,TRBV28,TGTGCCAGCATCCCTCCGCTAGGGGTTCCCGATCAGCCCCAGCATTTT,CASIPPLGVPDQPQHF
14,TRBJ2-7,-,-,TRBV19,TGTGCCAGTAGCTCCCGGGACGGCGTGGGTGGGCAGTACTTC,CASSSRDGVGGQYF
17,TRBJ2-3,-,TRBD2,TRBV9,TGTGCCAGCAGCGTAGACCCGACTAGCGGGAGGATGGATACGCAGTATTTT,CASSVDPTSGRMDTQYF
12,TRBJ2-5,-,-,TRBV10-3,TGTGCCATCAGCATGACAGGAGAGACCCAGTACTTC,CAISMTGETQYF
13,TRBJ1-6,-,TRBD1,TRBV6-5,TGTGCCAGCAGTTTACGACAGGGGCGCGCGCGGTACTTT,CASSLRQGRARYF
11,TRBJ2-1,once,-,TRBV7-6,TGTGCCAGCAGCTCCGCGATTGAGCAGTTCTTC,CASSSAIEQFF
14,TRBJ2-7,-,-,TRBV7-8,TGTGCCAGCAGCTCGGTCTCGAGTCCCTACGAGCAGTACTTC,CASSSVSSPYEQYF
18,TRBJ2-3,-,-,TRBV15,TGTGCCACCAGGAAGTCGGGACGTATCACAATTAGCACAGATACGCAGTATTTT,CATRKSGRITISTDTQYF
13,TRBJ1-1,-,-,TRBV6-5,TGTGCCAGCAGTTACGTCGGGGGAAGAGAAGCTTTCTTT,CASSYVGGREAFF
15,TRBJ2-7,-,TRBD2,TRBV4-2,TGTGCCAGCAGCCACGGACTAGCCAAAACTGACGAGCAGTACTTC,CASSHGLAKTDEQYF
16,TRBJ2-3,-,TRBD2,TRBV4-2,TGTGCCAGCAGCCCGGGACTAGCGAAGAGGACAGATACGCAGTATTTT,CASSPGLAKRTDTQYF
13,TRBJ2-5,-,-,TRBV6-6,TGTGCCAGCAGCCGAGGGGCGGAAGAGACCCAGTACTTC,CASSRGAEETQYF
13,TRBJ1-5,-,-,TRBV28,TGTGCCACCCGCCCCAGGGCTAATCAGCCCCAGCATTTT,CATRPRANQPQHF
14,TRBJ2-6,-,-,TRBV27,TGTGCCAGCAGGCAAAACTCTGGGGCCAACGTCCTGACTTTC,CASRQNSGANVLTF
16,TRBJ1-6,-,-,TRBV7-9,TGTGCCAGCAGCTCCGGGACCAGACTGGGAAATTCACCCCTCCACTTT,CASSSGTRLGNSPLHF
15,TRBJ1-1,-,-,TRBV6-5,TGTGCCAGCAGTCCACCCGGGACGGCGAACACTGAAGCTTTCTTT,CASSPPGTANTEAFF
14,TRBJ1-1,-,-,TRBV19,TGTGCCAGTAGTACTCGGACGGGGAACACTGAAGCTTTCTTT,CASSTRTGNTEAFF
13,TRBJ1-1,few,-,TRBV5-1,TGCGCCAGCAGCTTATTTGGGGATACTGAAGCTTTCTTT,CASSLFGDTEAFF
13,TRBJ1-2,-,-,TRBV28,TGTGCCAGCAGTTTAAATCCAGTCTATGGCTACACCTTC,CASSLNPVYGYTF